This TCR beta chain stems from a study of spatial heterogeneity in lung cancer. Study context: Alpha-chain sequences were detected in numbers that were consistently lower than beta-chain sequences.

Time point noted: sample taken at primary tumor resection. Whole RNA came from tumor, nontumor lung or frozen PBMC and was sequenced without being sorted. Samples were obtained from around 72 donors, all untreated early-stage non-small cell lung cancer patients. The sample holds many counts of this clonotype. V was trimmed by 0 bases and J by 4 bases, leaving 10 bases between them. Germline values: CDR1 SGHNT, CDR2 YYREEE (reference sequence). The CDR3 contains 14 residues. TCRdb recomputed calls from the 5' RACE reads with MiXCR, one row per CDR3 protein. Of around 40,000 distinct CDR3 sequences in the sample, about 6% are singletons; the top ten hold around a tenth.

The sample here was PBMCs, taken at surgery. This clonotype originated in a male donor with early-stage non-small cell lung cancer. The J gene is TRBJ1-2, the V gene TRBV5-4; D possibly corresponds to TRBD1 (5 bases). CDR3 nucleotides: TGTGCCAGCAGCTTGGAGGGGCGCGGCTATGGCTACACCTTC. It is translated as CASSLEGRGYGYTF.